This T cell receptor (beta chain) was sequenced in a study of blood T cell repertoires in COVID-19. Study-level background: Acute and convalescent COVID-19 samples came from the United States, Italy and Spain. T cells, B-cell-depleted T cells, or PBMCs supplied cDNA or gDNA.

Per the germline V gene, CDR1 is LGHDT and CDR2 is YNNKEL (reference sequence). The CDR3 has 15 amino acids. Losses at the gene ends were 4 bases for V and 8 bases for J; bases not matched to a gene: 5. Original processing methods: Amplification from reference gene primers served as the basis for estimated nucleated cell counts. Here immunoSEQ multiplex PCR was the method, and the copy in TCRdb shows in-frame clones only, minus some. From that table come the V and J calls and clone size; the DNA was used to work out D and trimming. The sample contains approximately 190,000 clones, 75% to 90% of which appear only once.

The sequence was obtained from a man aged 60 to 75 with acute or convalescent COVID-19. V gene TRBV3-1 (or the pseudogene TRBV3-2) combines with J gene TRBJ1-6, with 10 bases that match TRBD1. Material for sequencing was peripheral blood. The chain's CDR3 is CASSRSGTGDSPLHF. CDR3 in DNA: TGTGCCAGCAGCCGATCCGGGACAGGGGATTCACCCCTCCACTTT.